This T cell receptor beta chain was sequenced for a study of blood T cell repertoires in COVID-19. Study-level information: Italy, Spain and the United States were the sources of the convalescent and acute COVID-19 samples. PBMCs, B-cell-depleted T cells, or T cells were the source of the cDNA or gDNA that made up the material.

Original processing notes: Amplification from reference gene primers served as the basis for estimated nucleated cell counts. The data were produced by immunoSEQ multiplex PCR, yet TCRdb's version contains in-frame clones alone and is incomplete. V and J calls plus clone size are reproduced from that table; the DNA served to infer D and trimming. The sample gives about 210,000 clones, 80% to 85% of which show up once; less than 6% is in the top ten. A Seattle source enrolled patients during active infection and followed them longitudinally. Per the germline V gene, CDR1 is MDHEN and CDR2 is SYDVKM. V shed 2 bases, J shed 6 bases, and the junction held 6 bases outside the gene matches. The CDR3 consists of 15 residues.

The specimen sequenced was peripheral blood. The rearrangement joins TRBV28 to TRBJ2-1; 8 nucleotides match TRBD1. The sequence came from a woman in her sixties or seventies with COVID-19, enrolled during active disease. CDR3 loop: CASSLGTGPFNEQFF. CDR3 sequence (DNA): TGTGCCAGCAGTTTAGGGACAGGCCCCTTCAATGAGCAGTTCTTC.